These 25 T cell receptor beta chains were all obtained from the same sample, sequenced in a study of blood T cell repertoires in COVID-19. Some clones are missing from TCRdb's copy, which holds only in-frame ones; the method was immunoSEQ multiplex PCR. The data contain 150,000 to 200,000 clones, roughly nine tenths of them singletons. The sequencing input was peripheral blood. These receptors were taken from a woman aged 60-75 years with COVID-19, enrolled during active disease.

The chain has TRBV7-2 and TRBJ1-5; 7 positions match TRBD1. CDR1 is SGHTA, CDR2 FQGNSA, per germline. The CDR3 length is 15 residues. Trimming removed 3 bases from V and 3 bases from J; junction bases left unmatched: 5. CDR3 coding DNA: TGTGCCAGCAGCTTGGGACAGACTTACAATCAGCCCCAGCATTTT. Translating gives CASSLGQTYNQPQHF. Using reference TRBV7-2 and TRBJ1-5 for the parts outside the CDR3, the full variable domain is GAGVSQSPSNKVTEKGKDVELRCDPISGHTALYWYRQSLGQGLEFLIYFQGNSAPDKSGLPSDRFSAERTGGSVSTLTIQRTQQEDSAVYLCASSLGQTYNQPQHFGDGTRLSIL.

The chain employs TRBV7-2 and TRBJ2-7, with 7 bases that match TRBD2. With V trimmed by 3 bases and J by 4 bases, 6 bases remained unmatched. Germline V gene data show CDR1 as SGHTA and CDR2 as FQGNSA. This CDR3 has 14 residues. In nucleotides, the CDR3 is TGTGCCAGCAGCTTCGGGGGGAGGGGATACGAGCAGTACTTC. This encodes CASSFGGRGYEQYF.

This sequence joins TRBV3-1 (or the pseudogene TRBV3-2) and TRBJ1-3; a possible D gene is TRBD1 (6 bases). Trimming removed 1 base at V and 2 bases at J, with 15 bases between. The CDR3 length is 17 residues. Germline CDR1 LGHDT, CDR2 YNNKEL (reference sequence). The CDR3: CASSQVAPGQAGNTIYF. For the CDR3, the DNA is TGTGCCAGCAGCCAAGTAGCACCGGGACAAGCTGGAAACACCATATATTTT.

The rearrangement links TRBV5-4 to TRBJ1-4; TRBD1 matches at 9 bases. CDR1 is SGHNT and CDR2 is YYREEE in the germline V gene (reference sequence). The V gene end was trimmed by 4 bases and the J gene end by 15 bases; junction bases not matched to a gene: 7. This CDR3 has 12 residues. The CDR3 coding sequence is TGTGCCAGCAGCCTCAGACAGGGGGAGGTGTTTTTT. Encoded protein: CASSLRQGEVFF.

The chain couples TRBV4-1 to TRBJ1-1; a weak D match, TRBD1 (5 bases). CDR1 is MGHRA and CDR2 is YSYEKL in the germline V gene. There are 13 residues in the CDR3. With 4 bases removed from V and 1 base from J, the gap between germline ends came to 7 bases. CDR3 bases: TGCGCCAGCAGCCCTACAGGGAACACTGAAGCTTTCTTT. Protein: CASSPTGNTEAFF.

The chain links TRBV9 to TRBJ1-5; tentative D call: TRBD1 (5 bases). The length of the CDR3 is 15 residues. The germline V and J ends were trimmed by 4 bases and 1 base, with 12 bases remaining between them. In germline, CDR1 is SGDLS, CDR2 YYNGEE. The CDR3 sequence: CASSPSGGSNQPQHF. CDR3 coding DNA: TGTGCCAGCAGCCCTAGCGGGGGAAGCAATCAGCCCCAGCATTTT.

V gene TRBV9 combines with J gene TRBJ1-1, with 9 bases that match TRBD1. The CDR3 extends over 15 amino acids. Germline-derived CDR1 and CDR2 are SGDLS and YYNGEE. Trimming cost V 4 bases and J 1 base; bases outside gene matches: 5. This CDR3 reads CASSPTGGENTEAFF. Here the CDR3 DNA reads TGTGCCAGCAGCCCTACAGGGGGCGAGAACACTGAAGCTTTCTTT.

The chain links TRBV9 to TRBJ2-2; tentatively, D is TRBD2 (5 bases). Germline V gives CDR1 SGDLS, CDR2 YYNGEE. This CDR3 is 13 amino acids long. V lost 1 base, J lost 6 bases, and 7 bases lay in between. The DNA for the CDR3 is TGTGCCAGCAGCGTACGGGGTGCCGGGGAGCTGTTTTTT. This codes for CASSVRGAGELFF.

V usage is TRBV28 and J usage is TRBJ1-2; 11 nucleotides align to TRBD1. J lost 8 bases, V lost 2 bases, and 4 bases had no gene match. This CDR3 spans 14 amino acids. The V gene's germline CDR1 is MDHEN and CDR2 SYDVKM. The CDR3 region is CASSLGQGAGGYTF. As DNA, the CDR3 is TGTGCCAGCAGTTTAGGACAGGGGGCCGGGGGCTACACCTTC.

There are a few counts of this clone. The genes are TRBV3-1 (or the pseudogene TRBV3-2) and TRBJ2-7, with a tentative D call TRBD2 (6 bases). Trimming removed 4 bases at V and 2 bases at J, with 15 bases between. This CDR3 is built from 15 residues. Germline loops: CDR1 LGHDT, CDR2 YNNKEL (reference sequence). The CDR3 spells CASSPSSGVTYEQYF. The CDR3 region has the DNA TGTGCCAGCAGCCCCTCCTCGGGAGTTACCTACGAGCAGTACTTC.

J is TRBJ1-2 and V is TRBV28, with 8 bases aligning to TRBD1. V dropped 10 bases and J dropped 7; count of bases not matched to a gene: 8. Germline CDR1 MDHEN, CDR2 SYDVKM. The CDR3 is made up of 12 amino acids. The CDR3 here is CAISQGVGGYTF. In DNA form, the CDR3 reads TGTGCCATCTCACAGGGGGTAGGTGGCTACACCTTC.

This chain's CDR3 is CASSLVGGATEAFF. CDR3 bases: TGCGCCAGCAGCTTGGTAGGGGGGGCCACTGAAGCTTTCTTT. This chain uses TRBV5-1 with TRBJ1-1, with D possibly being TRBD1 (6 bases). The germline gives CDR1 SGHRS, CDR2 YFSETQ. Trimming removed 0 bases from V and 4 bases from J, with 10 bases in between. The CDR3 has 14 amino acids.

This clone came up a few times. The V gene is TRBV7-6, the J gene TRBJ2-2, with D tentatively TRBD1 (7 bases). The CDR3 has 15 residues. Trimming removed 2 bases at V and 4 bases at J, with 11 bases between. Germline V CDR1 and CDR2: SGHVS, FNYEAQ. The CDR3 DNA follows: TGTGCCAGCAGCTTAACAGGGGAGGTCACCGGGGAGCTGTTTTTT. This encodes CASSLTGEVTGELFF.

The V gene is TRBV28, the J gene TRBJ2-7, with 10 bases aligning to TRBD2. The CDR3 consists of 16 residues. CDR1 is MDHEN, CDR2 SYDVKM, per germline. V shed 6 bases, J shed 1 base, and the junction held 9 bases outside the gene matches. CDR3 coding DNA: TGTGCCAGCAGGAGCACTTGGACTAGCGGTTCCTACGAGCAGTACTTC. Residues: CASRSTWTSGSYEQYF.

The chain couples TRBV12-3 or TRBV12-4 to TRBJ1-5; D is unresolved. This CDR3 spans 13 amino acids. V shed 1 base and J shed 6 bases, with 7 bases lying between them. CDR3 bases: TGTGCCAGCAGTTTAGTACAGCCTCAGCCCCAGCATTTT. Protein: CASSLVQPQPQHF.

The genes are TRBV6-2 or TRBV6-3 and TRBJ1-2; D remains unclear. Germline CDR1 is MNHEY and CDR2 is SVGEGT. With 6 bases removed from V and 3 bases from J, the gap between germline ends came to 26 bases. The CDR3 extends over 18 amino acids. CDR3 sequence reads: CASSRPHSPGKTDYGYTF. CDR3 nucleotides: TGTGCCAGCAGCCGACCTCATAGCCCGGGGAAGACGGACTATGGCTACACCTTC.

This clone appeared a few times. This rearrangement joins TRBV19 to TRBJ2-1; D is possibly TRBD2 (7 bases). The V end was cut by 0 bases, the J end by 14 bases, with 14 bases between. Germline lookup yields CDR1 LNHDA and CDR2 SQIVND (reference sequence). The CDR3 sequence is 13 residues long. The CDR3 loop reads CASSIDIGGGEFF. The CDR3 region has the DNA TGTGCCAGTAGTATAGATATAGGGGGGGGTGAGTTCTTC.

V usage is TRBV6-2 or TRBV6-3 and J usage is TRBJ2-7; TRBD2 matches at 9 bases. V lost 6 bases, J lost 1 base, and 7 bases stayed unmatched. The CDR3 totals 15 residues. Germline V gene sequence: CDR1 MNHEY, CDR2 SVGEGT. CDR3 bases: TGTGCCAGCAGCCGTGGACTAGCGCCTTCCTACGAGCAGTACTTC. Translated, it gives CASSRGLAPSYEQYF.

The gene calls are TRBV5-1 and TRBJ1-2, with D hard to call. Germline CDR1 reads SGHRS; CDR2 reads YFSETQ. V was cut by 5 bases and J by 4 bases, with 12 bases left in between. The CDR3 runs to 13 residues. The CDR3 bases are TGCGCCAGCAGTCCCACAGCTGGCTATGGCTACACCTTC. Translated: CASSPTAGYGYTF.

The chain employs TRBV25-1 and TRBJ1-4; a weak D match, TRBD1 (6 bases). This CDR3 region has 16 residues. CDR1 is MGHDK and CDR2 is SYGVNS in the germline V gene. Trimming left V 1 base short and J 8 bases short, with 17 bases between. DNA of the CDR3: TGTGCCAGCAGTGAATTTACAGGGAAGGTATCCGAAAAACTGTTTTTT. It specifies CASSEFTGKVSEKLFF. Full variable domain (remainder filled in from reference TRBV25-1 and TRBJ1-4): EADIYQTPRYLVIGTGKKITLECSQTMGHDKMYWYQQDPGMELHLIHYSYGVNSTEKGDLSSESTVSRIRTEHFPLTLESARPSHTSQYLCASSEFTGKVSEKLFFGSGTQLSVL.

V is TRBV7-9 and J is TRBJ2-3; TRBD1 might be the D (5 bases). Trimming took 5 bases from V and 2 from J, leaving 11 bases between them. The CDR3 runs 14 residues. The germline gives CDR1 SEHNR, CDR2 FQNEAQ (reference sequence). CDR3 sequence (DNA): TGTGCCAGCAGCGAAACGACAGACACAGATACGCAGTATTTT. Amino acids: CASSETTDTDTQYF.

This chain links TRBV11-2 with TRBJ1-1; D is unresolved. This CDR3 has 14 amino acids. The germline CDR1 and CDR2 sequences are SGHAT and FQNNGV. Trimming cost V 2 bases and J 4 bases, with 11 bases left between them. The CDR3 DNA reads TGTGCCAGCAGCTTATATGGGGAGGGCACTGAAGCTTTCTTT. Encoded protein: CASSLYGEGTEAFF.

V and J are TRBV5-1 and TRBJ2-2; D remains unclear. The V end was cut by 0 bases, the J end by 0 bases, with 6 bases between. CDR3 length: 15 amino acids. Germline V gives CDR1 SGHRS, CDR2 YFSETQ. The CDR3 DNA reads as TGCGCCAGCAGCTTGGACTATCCGAACACCGGGGAGCTGTTTTTT. It is translated as CASSLDYPNTGELFF.

The chain carries TRBV5-4 and TRBJ1-2; D gene uncertain. Germline loops: CDR1 SGHNT, CDR2 YYREEE (reference sequence). The CDR3 covers 13 residues. Trimming removed 2 bases from V and 4 bases from J, with 9 bases in between. The CDR3 reads CASSFRAGYGYTF. The CDR3 bases are TGTGCCAGCAGCTTTCGGGCGGGCTATGGCTACACCTTC.

This clone was found once. The V and J genes are TRBV18 and TRBJ2-3; 7 nucleotides line up with TRBD1. J gave up 2 bases and V 5 bases, and 4 bases lay outside the gene matches. CDR3 size: 14 residues. The germline V gene has CDR1 KGHSH and CDR2 LQKENI. CDR3 coding DNA: TGTGCCAGCTCATCACAGGGGTCCACAGATACGCAGTATTTT. It specifies CASSSQGSTDTQYF.